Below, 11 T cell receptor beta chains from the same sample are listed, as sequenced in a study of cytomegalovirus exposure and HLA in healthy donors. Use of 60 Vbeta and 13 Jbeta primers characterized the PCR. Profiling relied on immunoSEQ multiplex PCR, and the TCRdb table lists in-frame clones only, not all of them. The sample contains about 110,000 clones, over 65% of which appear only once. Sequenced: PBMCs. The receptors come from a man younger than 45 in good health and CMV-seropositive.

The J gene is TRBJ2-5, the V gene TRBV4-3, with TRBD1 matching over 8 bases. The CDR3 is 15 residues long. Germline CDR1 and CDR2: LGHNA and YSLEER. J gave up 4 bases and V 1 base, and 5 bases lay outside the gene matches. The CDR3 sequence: CASSQGAGGPETQYF. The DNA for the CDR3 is TGCGCCAGCAGCCAAGGAGCAGGGGGCCCAGAGACCCAGTACTTC.

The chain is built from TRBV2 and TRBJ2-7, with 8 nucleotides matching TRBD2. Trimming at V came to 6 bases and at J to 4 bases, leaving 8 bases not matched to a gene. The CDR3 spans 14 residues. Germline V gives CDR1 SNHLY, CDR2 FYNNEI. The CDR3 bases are TGTGCCAGCAGCCCGATAGCGGGGCCGTACGAGCAGTACTTC. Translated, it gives CASSPIAGPYEQYF.

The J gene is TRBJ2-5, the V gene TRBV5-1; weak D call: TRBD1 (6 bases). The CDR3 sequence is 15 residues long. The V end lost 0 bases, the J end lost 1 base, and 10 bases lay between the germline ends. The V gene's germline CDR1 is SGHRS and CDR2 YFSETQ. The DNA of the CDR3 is TGCGCCAGCAGCTTGGGGGGGACATCCCAAGAGACCCAGTACTTC. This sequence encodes CASSLGGTSQETQYF.

CDR3 sequence (DNA): TGCAGCGTTGAGTCTGCCGGAGACTGGAATACGCAGTATTTT. As protein: CSVESAGDWNTQYF. The chain carries TRBV29-1 and TRBJ2-3; no definite D call. The CDR3 has 14 amino acids. V was clipped by 3 bases and J by 7 bases, with 17 bases between them. From germline, CDR1 is SQVTM and CDR2 ANQGSEA.

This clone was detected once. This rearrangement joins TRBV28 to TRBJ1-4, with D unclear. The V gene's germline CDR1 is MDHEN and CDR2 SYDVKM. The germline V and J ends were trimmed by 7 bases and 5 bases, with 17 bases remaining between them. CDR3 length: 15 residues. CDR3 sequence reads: CASTPWEGINEKLFF. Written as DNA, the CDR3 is TGTGCCAGCACCCCATGGGAGGGAATAAATGAAAAACTGTTTTTT.

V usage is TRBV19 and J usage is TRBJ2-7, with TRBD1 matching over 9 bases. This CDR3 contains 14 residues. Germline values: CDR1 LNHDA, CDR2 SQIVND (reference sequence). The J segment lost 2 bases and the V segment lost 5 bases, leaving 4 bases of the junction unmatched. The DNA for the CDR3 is TGTGCCAGTAGTCCGGGACAGGGAGCCTACGAGCAGTACTTC. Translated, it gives CASSPGQGAYEQYF.

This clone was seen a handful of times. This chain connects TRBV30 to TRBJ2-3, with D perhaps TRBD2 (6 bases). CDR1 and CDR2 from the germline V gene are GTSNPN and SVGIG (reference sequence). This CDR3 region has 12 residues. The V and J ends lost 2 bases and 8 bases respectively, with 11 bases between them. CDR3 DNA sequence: TGTGCCTGGAGTTCCCTGGAGGGTACGCAGTATTTT. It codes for CAWSSLEGTQYF.

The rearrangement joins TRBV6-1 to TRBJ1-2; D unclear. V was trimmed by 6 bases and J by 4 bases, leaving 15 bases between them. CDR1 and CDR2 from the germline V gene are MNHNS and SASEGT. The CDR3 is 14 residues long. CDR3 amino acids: CASSLDVGGYGYTF. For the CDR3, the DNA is TGTGCCAGCAGCCTCGACGTTGGCGGCTATGGCTACACCTTC.

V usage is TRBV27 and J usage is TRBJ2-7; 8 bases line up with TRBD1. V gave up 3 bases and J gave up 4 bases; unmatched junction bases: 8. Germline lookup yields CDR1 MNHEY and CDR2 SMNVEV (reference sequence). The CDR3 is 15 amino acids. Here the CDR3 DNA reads TGTGCCAGCAGTTTCCGGACAGGGTGGTCGTACGAGCAGTACTTC. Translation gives CASSFRTGWSYEQYF.

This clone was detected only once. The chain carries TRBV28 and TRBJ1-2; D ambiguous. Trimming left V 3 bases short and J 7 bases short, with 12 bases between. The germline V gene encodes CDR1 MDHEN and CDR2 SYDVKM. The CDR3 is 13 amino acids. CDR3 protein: CASSLLGRVGYTF. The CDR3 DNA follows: TGTGCCAGCAGTTTGTTAGGGCGGGTTGGCTACACCTTC.

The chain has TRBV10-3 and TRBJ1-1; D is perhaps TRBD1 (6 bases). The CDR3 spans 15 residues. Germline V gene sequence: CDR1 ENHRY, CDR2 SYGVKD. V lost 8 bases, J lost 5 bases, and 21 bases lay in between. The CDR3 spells CAISGQQGLRTEAFF. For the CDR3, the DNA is TGTGCCATCTCAGGCCAACAGGGTTTGAGGACTGAAGCTTTCTTT.